The 30 T cell receptor beta chains in this list originate from one sample, sequenced in a study of blood T cell repertoires in COVID-19. Measured with immunoSEQ multiplex PCR; TCRdb has only the in-frame clones, and not every one. The sample shows roughly 130,000 clones, roughly four fifths of them seen only once. The sequenced sample consisted of peripheral blood. The receptors shown here come from a woman aged 55-69 years with acute or convalescent COVID-19.

The rearrangement links TRBV18 to TRBJ1-2, with no clear D. The CDR3 contains 14 residues. V dropped 0 bases and J dropped 6 bases, with 11 bases sitting between them. CDR1 and CDR2 from the germline V gene are KGHSH and LQKENI. CDR3: CASSPPVEQNGYTF. In DNA, the CDR3 is TGTGCCAGCTCACCACCGGTCGAGCAAAATGGCTACACCTTC.

The rearrangement links TRBV20-1 to TRBJ2-2; 8 nucleotides align to TRBD2. The CDR3 length is 15 residues. The germline V gene has CDR1 DFQATT and CDR2 SNEGSKA (reference sequence). Trimming took 6 bases from V and 1 from J; bases not matched to a gene: 7. CDR3 loop: CSASMAGGNTGELFF. CDR3 sequence (DNA): TGCAGTGCCAGTATGGCGGGGGGGAACACCGGGGAGCTGTTTTTT.

The rearrangement joins TRBV29-1 to TRBJ2-1; no clear D. Germline V gene data show CDR1 as SQVTM and CDR2 as ANQGSEA. The CDR3 length is 10 residues. V was pared by 4 bases and J by 10 bases, with 8 bases between. This CDR3 reads CSVVLREQFF. CDR3 bases: TGCAGCGTTGTACTTAGAGAGCAGTTCTTC.

The V and J genes are TRBV5-4 and TRBJ1-3; no clear D. CDR1 and CDR2 (germline): SGHNT, YYREEE (reference sequence). V lost 4 bases and J 0 bases, leaving 14 bases between the germline ends. This CDR3 has 16 residues. In DNA form, the CDR3 reads TGTGCCAGCAGCCGCCCTGACCTAGCCTCTGGAAACACCATATATTTT. This codes for CASSRPDLASGNTIYF.

The chain links TRBV5-1 to TRBJ2-1, with a tentative D call TRBD1 (6 bases). The CDR3 runs to 14 residues. From germline, CDR1 is SGHRS and CDR2 YFSETQ. Trimming pared 2 bases from V and 4 bases from J, leaving 10 bases between. CDR3 loop: CASSFEGGYNEQFF. The CDR3 nucleotides are TGCGCCAGCAGCTTCGAAGGGGGTTACAATGAGCAGTTCTTC.

The chain has TRBV7-2 and TRBJ1-4; TRBD1 matches at 9 bases. With 5 bases clipped from V and 7 bases from J, the junction kept 14 bases outside the gene matches. Germline CDR1 SGHTA, CDR2 FQGNSA. CDR3 length: 17 residues. The CDR3, as DNA: TGTGCCAGCAGCCCTCTAACAGGGGGCGGCCTCGGTGAAAAACTGTTTTTT. Protein sequence: CASSPLTGGGLGEKLFF.

The V and J genes are TRBV19 and TRBJ1-5; D might be TRBD1 (6 bases). The CDR3 totals 16 residues. Germline CDR1 reads LNHDA; CDR2 reads SQIVND (reference sequence). Trimming stripped 7 bases from V and 3 bases from J, with 19 bases between. This chain's CDR3 is CASKSGGTRLNQPQHF. CDR3 DNA: TGTGCCAGTAAGTCGGGGGGGACAAGACTCAATCAGCCCCAGCATTTT.

This rearrangement joins TRBV7-2 to TRBJ1-1, with D possibly TRBD1 on 5 matching bases. Trimming pared 5 bases from V and 0 bases from J, leaving 7 bases between. The germline V gene encodes CDR1 SGHTA and CDR2 FQGNSA. The CDR3 covers 13 residues. CDR3 sequence reads: CASSGGMNTEAFF. The CDR3 DNA reads as TGTGCCAGCAGCGGGGGGATGAACACTGAAGCTTTCTTT.

The gene calls are TRBV7-6 and TRBJ2-7; D may be TRBD1 (5 bases). Germline loops: CDR1 SGHVS, CDR2 FNYEAQ. The CDR3 runs to 13 residues. Between the trimmed V and J ends, which lost 1 base and 5 bases, there was a span of 9 bases. CDR3 sequence: CASSLEGFNEQYF. The CDR3 DNA reads as TGTGCCAGCAGCTTAGAGGGGTTCAACGAGCAGTACTTC.

This clone has only a few counts. The chain employs TRBV3-1 (or the pseudogene TRBV3-2) and TRBJ1-2, with 8 bases aligning to TRBD1. The V gene's germline CDR1 is LGHDT and CDR2 YNNKEL (reference sequence). The V gene end was trimmed by 2 bases and the J gene end by 3 bases; junction bases not matched to a gene: 5. The CDR3 length is 15 residues. The CDR3 loop is CASSQRLTGDYGYTF. The CDR3 DNA follows: TGTGCCAGCAGCCAAAGATTGACAGGGGACTATGGCTACACCTTC.

The chain carries TRBV2 and TRBJ2-5; D is perhaps TRBD1 (6 bases). From germline, CDR1 is SNHLY and CDR2 FYNNEI. The CDR3 sequence is 14 residues long. V was clipped by 8 bases and J by 3 bases, with 16 bases between them. In DNA, the CDR3 is TGTGCCAGCCGTTCCGACAGGTCGAAAGAGACCCAGTACTTC. It yields the protein CASRSDRSKETQYF.

The V gene is TRBV10-1, the J gene TRBJ1-4; D gene unclear. Trimming removed 2 bases from V and 5 bases from J, with 12 bases in between. Germline V lookup: CDR1 WNHNN, CDR2 SYGVQD (reference sequence). The CDR3 sequence is 15 residues long. The CDR3 region is CASSEAAVANEKLFF. The DNA of the CDR3 is TGCGCCAGCAGTGAGGCGGCGGTTGCCAATGAAAAACTGTTTTTT.

V usage is TRBV11-2 and J usage is TRBJ2-1, with a weak D call TRBD1 (5 bases). V was shortened by 5 bases and J by 0 bases, with 11 bases between the two germline ends. Germline assignment: CDR1 SGHAT and CDR2 FQNNGV. The CDR3 is 15 residues long. DNA of the CDR3: TGTGCCAGCAGCAATCCCAGGGACTCCTACAATGAGCAGTTCTTC. Translated, it gives CASSNPRDSYNEQFF.

This clone was seen just once. The CDR3: CASSSLAGGPDEQFF. The DNA of the CDR3 is TGTGCCAGCAGCTCACTAGCGGGGGGGCCCGATGAGCAGTTCTTC. The rearrangement links TRBV3-1 (or the pseudogene TRBV3-2) to TRBJ2-1; 13 bases line up with TRBD2. The germline gives CDR1 LGHDT, CDR2 YNNKEL (reference sequence). CDR3 length: 15 amino acids. J was trimmed by 8 bases and V by 5 bases; bases with no gene match: 6.

J is TRBJ1-5 and V is TRBV19, with 7 nucleotides matching TRBD1. CDR3 length: 19 residues. With 10 bases clipped from V and 0 bases from J, the junction kept 21 bases outside the gene matches. CDR1 and CDR2 from the germline V gene are LNHDA and SQIVND (reference sequence). Here the CDR3 DNA reads TGTGCCACCTCAAGTCCGGGACAGCGGTGGGGATATAGCAATCAGCCCCAGCATTTT. Translation: CATSSPGQRWGYSNQPQHF.

The chain employs TRBV7-9 and TRBJ1-2; D is unresolved. The CDR3 extends over 16 amino acids. The germline V and J ends were trimmed by 6 bases and 5 bases, with 22 bases remaining between them. Per germline, CDR1 SEHNR and CDR2 FQNEAQ (reference sequence). The CDR3 protein is CASSSSYAQYFYGYTF. CDR3 sequence (DNA): TGTGCCAGCAGTTCGTCCTACGCGCAATACTTTTATGGCTACACCTTC.

The chain uses TRBV29-1 and TRBJ2-7; possible D gene TRBD2, 8 bases. Germline CDR1 reads SQVTM; CDR2 reads ANQGSEA. V lost 5 bases and J lost 6, with 23 bases in between. The CDR3 covers 15 residues. The DNA for the CDR3 is TGCAGCGTTTTCGGGAGGGGCAGGGGGTACGCCGAGCAGTACTTC. Protein sequence: CSVFGRGRGYAEQYF.

This clone was seen only once. The J gene is TRBJ2-5, the V gene TRBV13, with 12 bases aligning to TRBD1. Germline assignment: CDR1 PRHDT and CDR2 FYEKMQ (reference sequence). The CDR3 runs 20 residues. Trimming took 1 base from V and 5 from J; bases not matched to a gene: 17. The CDR3, as DNA: TGTGCCAGCAGCTTAGTCTCGGGACAGGGGGCGTCGGGGCGAAAGGAGACCCAGTACTTC. As protein: CASSLVSGQGASGRKETQYF.

The chain links TRBV30 to TRBJ1-1; TRBD1 agrees at 9 bases. This CDR3 is built from 13 residues. The V gene end was trimmed by 1 base and the J gene end by 7 bases; junction bases not matched to a gene: 4. The germline CDR1 and CDR2 sequences are GTSNPN and SVGIG (reference sequence). In nucleotides, the CDR3 is TGTGCCTGGAGTGGGGGACAGGGACATGAAGCTTTCTTT. Protein: CAWSGGQGHEAFF.

The chain links TRBV30 to TRBJ1-2; D call uncertain. The V and J ends lost 2 bases and 3 bases respectively, with 16 bases between them. Looked up from germline, CDR1 is GTSNPN and CDR2 is SVGIG (reference sequence). CDR3 length: 15 amino acids. The chain's CDR3 is CAWSRQQRTHYGYTF. CDR3 bases: TGTGCCTGGAGTCGGCAGCAGCGAACCCACTATGGCTACACCTTC. The whole variable domain, remainder taken from reference TRBV30 and TRBJ1-2, is SQTIHQWPATLVQPVGSPLSLECTVEGTSNPNLYWYRQAAGRGLQLLFYSVGIGQISSEVPQNLSASRPQDRQFILSSKKLLLSDSGFYLCAWSRQQRTHYGYTFGSGTRLTVV.

The CDR3: CAWSDFGGLLATNEKLFF. CDR3 DNA sequence: TGTGCCTGGAGCGACTTCGGGGGGCTCCTTGCAACTAATGAAAAACTGTTTTTT. This chain joins TRBV30 and TRBJ1-4; tentatively, D is TRBD1 (6 bases). The CDR3 is made up of 18 amino acids. The germline V and J ends were trimmed by 3 bases and 0 bases, with 20 bases remaining between them. Per germline, CDR1 GTSNPN and CDR2 SVGIG (reference sequence).

This clone came up many times. This CDR3 is also generated by other DNA sequences in the sample. V usage is TRBV5-6 and J usage is TRBJ1-2, with D unresolved. The germline V gene has CDR1 SGHDT and CDR2 YYEEEE. Trimming cost V 2 bases and J 1 base, with 3 bases left between them. This CDR3 contains 12 residues. The CDR3, as DNA: TGTGCCAGCAGCTTCAGTAACTATGGCTACACCTTC. It is translated as CASSFSNYGYTF.

V and J are TRBV19 and TRBJ1-1; the D gene is possibly TRBD1 (6 bases). V was shortened by 4 bases and J by 1 base, with 10 bases between the two germline ends. This CDR3 spans 14 amino acids. Looked up from germline, CDR1 is LNHDA and CDR2 is SQIVND (reference sequence). The DNA of the CDR3 is TGTGCCAGTAGTAGTCGGACAGAGAACACTGAAGCTTTCTTT. Protein sequence: CASSSRTENTEAFF.

There are a few counts of this clone. The chain combines TRBV11-2 with TRBJ1-2; D not certain. CDR1 and CDR2 (germline): SGHAT, FQNNGV. This CDR3 contains 13 residues. V was clipped by 7 bases and J by 1 base, with 10 bases between them. CDR3 DNA: TGTGCCAGCACCCAAGCGGGTAACTATGGCTACACCTTC. It translates to CASTQAGNYGYTF.

V usage is TRBV3-1 (or the pseudogene TRBV3-2) and J usage is TRBJ1-2; no firm D call. V lost 1 base to trimming and J lost 7 bases, with 10 bases between them. The germline V gene encodes CDR1 LGHDT and CDR2 YNNKEL (reference sequence). This CDR3 contains 13 residues. The CDR3 is CASSQVVPFGYTF. DNA for the CDR3: TGTGCCAGCAGCCAAGTCGTCCCTTTTGGCTACACCTTC.

The V gene is TRBV27, the J gene TRBJ2-1, with 10 bases lining up with TRBD2. The CDR3 consists of 17 residues. Trimming cost V 5 bases and J 5 bases; bases outside gene matches: 12. The germline gives CDR1 MNHEY, CDR2 SMNVEV (reference sequence). CDR3 loop: CASSPTFLAGADNEQFF. CDR3 DNA sequence: TGTGCCAGCAGTCCGACCTTTCTAGCGGGGGCCGACAATGAGCAGTTCTTC.

The chain carries TRBV11-2 and TRBJ2-1; D is perhaps TRBD1 (7 bases). Trimming left V 2 bases short and J 5 bases short, with 16 bases between. Germline CDR1 reads SGHAT; CDR2 reads FQNNGV. CDR3 length: 16 residues. The CDR3 protein is CASSLRGDSQNNEQFF. The CDR3 DNA follows: TGTGCCAGCAGCTTAAGGGGGGACAGCCAAAACAATGAGCAGTTCTTC.

The J gene is TRBJ2-3, the V gene TRBV6-2 or TRBV6-3, with 11 nucleotides matching TRBD2. V lost 5 bases to trimming and J lost 4 bases; unmatched junction nucleotides: 8. The CDR3 covers 16 residues. CDR1 is MNHEY and CDR2 is SVGEGT in the germline V gene. CDR3 sequence (DNA): TGTGCCAGCAGTATTGAACTAGCGGGGGTTGCAGATACGCAGTATTTT. Its protein product is CASSIELAGVADTQYF.

The chain joins TRBV5-1 to TRBJ1-1; TRBD1 matches 10 bases. This CDR3 is 17 amino acids long. J lost 1 base, V lost 0 bases, and 6 bases had no gene match. In germline, CDR1 is SGHRS, CDR2 YFSETQ. Written as DNA, the CDR3 is TGCGCCAGCAGCTTGGGACAGGGGGCGCGGGGGAACACTGAAGCTTTCTTT. This translates into CASSLGQGARGNTEAFF. Full variable domain (outside the CDR3, taken from reference TRBV5-1 and TRBJ1-1): KAGVTQTPRYLIKTRGQQVTLSCSPISGHRSVSWYQQTPGQGLQFLFEYFSETQRNKGNFPGRFSGRQFSNSRSEMNVSTLELGDSALYLCASSLGQGARGNTEAFFGQGTRLTVV.

The J gene is TRBJ1-2, the V gene TRBV19; D remains ambiguous. The CDR3 contains 13 residues. Germline-derived CDR1 and CDR2 are LNHDA and SQIVND (reference sequence). Trimming took off 3 bases at V and 0 bases at J, with 5 bases between the two ends. CDR3 sequence reads: CASSISANYGYTF. The CDR3 bases are TGTGCCAGTAGTATTTCGGCTAACTATGGCTACACCTTC.